This paragraph covers one TCR beta chain sequence. This entry comes from a study of blood T cell repertoires in COVID-19. Study context: The origin of the acute and convalescent COVID-19 samples was the United States, Italy and Spain. In each case, the material was cDNA or gDNA derived from T cells, B-cell-depleted T cells, or PBMCs.

The V end was cut by 7 bases, the J end by 2 bases, with 18 bases between. This CDR3 has 15 residues. In germline, CDR1 is SGHRS, CDR2 YFSETQ. In the study's own analysis: How many nucleated cells were present was estimated from reference gene primer amplification. The table came from immunoSEQ multiplex PCR; TCRdb's copy has only in-frame clones and leaves some out. That table is the source of V, J and clone size, and D and trimming were worked out from the DNA. The data contain approximately 88,000 clones, around three quarters of them singletons. V is TRBV5-1 and J is TRBJ2-5; D is perhaps TRBD1 (6 bases). Material for sequencing was peripheral blood. The clonotype comes from a woman of 80 years or more with active or convalescent COVID-19. CDR3 residues: CASRKGVDRQETQYF. In DNA, the CDR3 is TGCGCCAGCCGAAAGGGGGTTGATAGACAAGAGACCCAGTACTTC.